The 14 T cell receptor beta chains presented below share a single source sample, sequenced in a study of beta chain features in type 1 diabetes. General study results and limits: There was a moderate but significant shortening of TCRB CDR3s in all four CD4+ subsets of Type 1 diabetes patients.

Their antigens remain unidentified. The investigators reverse transcribed all of the isolated RNA, so they sequenced expressed TCRB transcripts. Only in-frame clones appear in the TCRdb table, and some are missing; sequencing was by immunoSEQ multiplex PCR. The profile covers hundreds of thousands of clones, with 13% appearing a single time and about 0.02% taken by the ten largest. Material for sequencing was naive CD4+ T cells from blood. The receptors come from a man aged 18 to 29 with type 1 diabetes.

The chain couples TRBV11-2 to TRBJ2-7; 9 bases map to TRBD1. Trimming removed 4 bases from V and 5 bases from J; junction bases left unmatched: 12. There are 16 residues in the CDR3. From germline, CDR1 is SGHAT and CDR2 FQNNGV. CDR3 in DNA: TGTGCCAGCAGCTCCATACCAGGACAGGGGCGCAACGAGCAGTACTTC. Residues: CASSSIPGQGRNEQYF. The full variable domain, its missing parts supplied by reference TRBV11-2 and TRBJ2-7, is EAGVAQSPRYKIIEKRQSVAFWCNPISGHATLYWYQQILGQGPKLLIQFQNNGVVDDSQLPKDRFSAERLKGVDSTLKIQPAKLEDSAVYLCASSSIPGQGRNEQYFGPGTRLTVT.

This clone was seen more than once but under ten times. The junction departs from the called germline gene at one end, perhaps through a read error. The rearrangement uses TRBV7-7 and TRBJ2-6; TRBD1 matches at 12 bases. The CDR3 sequence is 17 residues long. Germline V gene sequence: CDR1 SSHAT, CDR2 FNYEAQ (reference sequence). CDR3 in DNA: TGTGCTAGCAGCCCCGGGACAGGGGGCGCTGGGGCCAACGTCCTGACTTTC. Encoded protein: CASSPGTGGAGANVLTF.

In its sample, this clone was seen many times. This chain links TRBV7-9 with TRBJ2-3; TRBD1 is a possible D gene (5 bases). V was cut by 10 bases and J by 3 bases, with 14 bases left in between. This CDR3 contains 13 residues. Per the germline V gene, CDR1 is SEHNR and CDR2 is FQNEAQ (reference sequence). The CDR3 DNA reads TGTGCCACCCTAAGGGGTGATACAGATACGCAGTATTTT. Encoded protein: CATLRGDTDTQYF.

The V and J genes are TRBV25-1 and TRBJ1-1; D is possibly TRBD1 (5 bases). The V gene lost 6 bases and the J gene lost 1 base, with 15 bases spanning the gap. The CDR3 is 15 residues long. CDR1 is MGHDK, CDR2 SYGVNS, per germline. Here the CDR3 reads CASSYSGAGNTEAFF. In nucleotides, the CDR3 is TGTGCCAGCAGCTACTCCGGGGCCGGGAACACTGAAGCTTTCTTT.

This sequence joins TRBV4-1 and TRBJ2-7; D tentatively fits TRBD1 or TRBD2 (5 bases each). From germline, CDR1 is MGHRA and CDR2 YSYEKL. Trimming removed 0 bases from V and 2 bases from J, with 17 bases in between. The CDR3 consists of 17 residues. CDR3 bases: TGCGCCAGCAGCCAAGAGGGAACCGGGACCGGGACCTACGAGCAGTACTTC. Its protein product is CASSQEGTGTGTYEQYF.

The V gene is TRBV25-1, the J gene TRBJ1-1; D gene uncertain. Germline CDR1 and CDR2: MGHDK and SYGVNS. The V end lost 1 base, the J end lost 0 bases, and 6 bases lay between the germline ends. The CDR3 loop spans 14 amino acids. CDR3 protein: CASSESPVNTEAFF. The CDR3 DNA follows: TGTGCCAGCAGTGAATCTCCCGTGAACACTGAAGCTTTCTTT.

This clone was counted a few times. V usage is TRBV27 and J usage is TRBJ1-4; D not resolved. This CDR3 comprises 14 residues. Germline V CDR1 and CDR2: MNHEY, SMNVEV (reference sequence). With 4 bases removed from V and 5 bases from J, the gap between germline ends came to 11 bases. The CDR3 protein is CASSSIRLNEKLFF. Here the CDR3 DNA reads TGTGCCAGCAGTTCGATCAGGCTGAATGAAAAACTGTTTTTT.

This clone was counted between two and nine times. The chain carries TRBV7-9 and TRBJ2-3, with D perhaps TRBD1 or TRBD2 (5 bases each). The ends were cut back, 4 bases at V and 6 bases at J, with 20 bases in the middle. CDR1 is SEHNR, CDR2 FQNEAQ, per germline (reference sequence). CDR3 length equals 16 residues. Here the CDR3 reads CASSSGTHTRRDTQYF. The CDR3 DNA reads TGTGCCAGCAGCTCCGGGACCCACACACGGCGGGATACGCAGTATTTT.

This chain uses TRBV2 with TRBJ2-3, with unresolved D. This CDR3 comprises 14 residues. Germline V CDR1 and CDR2: SNHLY, FYNNEI. The V and J ends lost 7 bases and 2 bases respectively, with 13 bases between them. CDR3 DNA: TGTGCCAGCAACAACCAAGGGCTCACAGATACGCAGTATTTT. Its protein is CASNNQGLTDTQYF. Full variable domain (remainder filled in from reference TRBV2 and TRBJ2-3): EPEVTQTPSHQVTQMGQEVILRCVPISNHLYFYWYRQILGQKVEFLVSFYNNEISEKSEIFDDQFSVERPDGSNFTLKIRSTKLEDSAMYFCASNNQGLTDTQYFGPGTRLTVL.

V and J are TRBV4-1 and TRBJ1-5; 10 bases line up with TRBD1. Per germline, CDR1 MGHRA and CDR2 YSYEKL. The CDR3 consists of 18 residues. V lost 1 base, J lost 1 base, and 7 bases stayed unmatched. The CDR3 here is CASSQVDRGRGSNQPQHF. CDR3 DNA sequence: TGCGCCAGCAGCCAAGTCGACAGGGGGCGAGGCAGCAATCAGCCCCAGCATTTT.

The gene calls are TRBV5-6 and TRBJ1-2, with no clear D. Trimming took off 1 base at V and 4 bases at J, with 11 bases between the two ends. The CDR3 contains 14 residues. The germline CDR1 and CDR2 sequences are SGHDT and YYEEEE. The CDR3 loop is CASSLSGRSYGYTF. CDR3 bases: TGTGCCAGCAGCTTGTCGGGTCGGTCCTATGGCTACACCTTC.

The chain joins TRBV14 to TRBJ2-7; TRBD1 matches at 7 bases. Germline V CDR1 and CDR2: SGHDN, FVKESK. The CDR3 extends over 13 amino acids. Trimming cost V 4 bases and J 9 bases; bases outside gene matches: 9. The CDR3 DNA follows: TGTGCCAGCAGCCCCGTCAGGGGGTCGGGGCAGTACTTC. Translation: CASSPVRGSGQYF.

The table lists this clone with a few counts. The CDR3 DNA reads TGTGCCAGCAGCCGTGACAGGGACGCCCGGGGTAATTCACCCCTCCACTTT. As protein: CASSRDRDARGNSPLHF. The rearrangement uses TRBV7-9 and TRBJ1-6; 7 bases map to TRBD1. Germline values: CDR1 SEHNR, CDR2 FQNEAQ (reference sequence). J gave up 6 bases and V 5 bases, and 13 bases lay outside the gene matches. The CDR3 has 17 amino acids.

The table lists this clone with a few counts. The chain has TRBV7-9 and TRBJ2-3; D may be TRBD2 (5 bases). Germline CDR1 SEHNR, CDR2 FQNEAQ (reference sequence). V was shortened by 3 bases and J by 1 base, with 8 bases between the two germline ends. CDR3 length: 14 residues. As DNA, the CDR3 is TGTGCCAGCAGCTTGGACGGGGGCACAGATACGCAGTATTTT. Amino acid sequence: CASSLDGGTDTQYF.